The clone carrying this TCR beta chain occurred a few times. Its specificity is unknown. TCRdb itself ran the RT-PCR reads through MiXCR, one entry per CDR3 protein. The sample has some 500,000 distinct CDR3 sequences; 25% are singletons. The data were obtained in a study of response to subunit inactivated influenza vaccine. The CDR3 consists of 18 residues. CDR1 and CDR2 from the germline V gene are SGHTA and FQGTGA. V gave up 0 bases and J gave up 1 base; unmatched junction bases: 8. General study results and limits: The study's authors posited that every seasonal influenza vaccination enlists few new T cells.

The source is a man aged 50 or older who received an inactivated influenza vaccine. The material was CD4+ T cells sorted from PBMCs, obtained around 5 days after vaccination. The chain links TRBV7-3 to TRBJ2-1; 8 nucleotides line up with TRBD2. DNA for the CDR3: TGTGCCAGCAGCTTAACGGGCTCGGGAGGGGGGTCCTACAATGAGCAGTTCTTC. It codes for CASSLTGSGGGSYNEQFF.